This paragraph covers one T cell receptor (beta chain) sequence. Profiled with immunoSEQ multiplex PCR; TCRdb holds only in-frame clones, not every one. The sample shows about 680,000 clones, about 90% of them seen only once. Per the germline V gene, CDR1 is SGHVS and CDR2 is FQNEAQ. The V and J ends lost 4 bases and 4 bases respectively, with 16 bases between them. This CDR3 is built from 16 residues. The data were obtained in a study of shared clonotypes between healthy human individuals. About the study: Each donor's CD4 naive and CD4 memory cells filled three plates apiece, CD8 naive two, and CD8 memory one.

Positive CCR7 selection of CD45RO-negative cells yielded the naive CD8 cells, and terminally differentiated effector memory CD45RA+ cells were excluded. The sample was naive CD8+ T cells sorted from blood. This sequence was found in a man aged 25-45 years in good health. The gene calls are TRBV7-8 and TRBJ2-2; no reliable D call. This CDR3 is CASSSVGVLATGELFF. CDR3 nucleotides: TGTGCCAGCAGCTCAGTTGGGGTTTTGGCCACCGGGGAGCTGTTTTTT. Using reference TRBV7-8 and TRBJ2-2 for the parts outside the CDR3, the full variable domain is GAGVSQSPRYKVAKRGQDVALRCDPISGHVSLFWYQQALGQGPEFLTYFQNEAQLDKSGLPSDRFFAERPEGSVSTLKIQRTQQEDSAVYLCASSSVGVLATGELFFGEGSRLTVL.